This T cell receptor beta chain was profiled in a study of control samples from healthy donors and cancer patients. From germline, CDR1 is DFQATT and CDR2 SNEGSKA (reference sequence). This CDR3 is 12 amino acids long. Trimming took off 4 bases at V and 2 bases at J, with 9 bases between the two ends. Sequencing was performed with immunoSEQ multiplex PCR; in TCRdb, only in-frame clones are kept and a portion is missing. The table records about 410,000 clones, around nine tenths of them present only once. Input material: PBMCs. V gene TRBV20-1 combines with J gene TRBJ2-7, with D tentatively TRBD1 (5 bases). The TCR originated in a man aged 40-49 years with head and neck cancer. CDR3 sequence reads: CSATDSTYEQYF. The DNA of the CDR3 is TGCAGTGCTACTGACAGCACCTACGAGCAGTACTTC.